These 19 T cell receptor beta chains were sequenced from one sample in a study of blood T cell repertoires in COVID-19. Only in-frame clones appear in the TCRdb table, and some are missing; sequencing was by immunoSEQ multiplex PCR. The table records 200,000 to 300,000 clones, roughly nine tenths of them present only once. Sequenced sample: peripheral blood. The origin of the receptors is a man in his 60s with acute or convalescent COVID-19.

The chain carries TRBV5-1 and TRBJ2-3; D gene uncertain. Trimming removed 0 bases from V and 2 bases from J, with 10 bases in between. The CDR3 extends over 15 amino acids. Germline values: CDR1 SGHRS, CDR2 YFSETQ. The CDR3 DNA reads TGCGCCAGCAGCTTGGAACCTCGGTCCACAGATACGCAGTATTTT. The encoded protein is CASSLEPRSTDTQYF. Full variable domain (outside the CDR3, taken from reference TRBV5-1 and TRBJ2-3): KAGVTQTPRYLIKTRGQQVTLSCSPISGHRSVSWYQQTPGQGLQFLFEYFSETQRNKGNFPGRFSGRQFSNSRSEMNVSTLELGDSALYLCASSLEPRSTDTQYFGPGTRLTVL.

This chain links TRBV5-1 with TRBJ2-7; 7 bases align to TRBD2. CDR1 SGHRS and CDR2 YFSETQ come from the germline V gene. The CDR3 spans 13 residues. V gave up 4 bases and J gave up 6 bases; unmatched junction bases: 7. CDR3 coding DNA: TGCGCCAGCAGCACCGAGCGGGATCGCGAGCAGTACTTC. This sequence encodes CASSTERDREQYF. The complete variable domain, with remaining parts taken from reference TRBV5-1 and TRBJ2-7, reads KAGVTQTPRYLIKTRGQQVTLSCSPISGHRSVSWYQQTPGQGLQFLFEYFSETQRNKGNFPGRFSGRQFSNSRSEMNVSTLELGDSALYLCASSTERDREQYFGPGTRLTVT.

The rearrangement links TRBV6-2 or TRBV6-3 to TRBJ2-1; perhaps TRBD1 as D (5 bases). Trimming removed 0 bases at V and 9 bases at J, with 18 bases between. This CDR3 is built from 16 residues. CDR1 MNHEY and CDR2 SVGEGT come from the germline V gene. The CDR3 reads CASSYSGRAPFVEQFF. The CDR3 nucleotides read TGTGCCAGCAGTTACTCGGGCAGGGCCCCCTTTGTTGAGCAGTTCTTC.

The V and J genes are TRBV6-2 or TRBV6-3 and TRBJ1-2, with TRBD1 matching over 7 bases. The CDR3 runs to 14 residues. The V gene's germline CDR1 is MNHEY and CDR2 SVGEGT. With V trimmed by 4 bases and J by 1 base, 3 bases remained unmatched. CDR3 in DNA: TGTGCCAGCAGTTCCGGGACAGATAACTATGGCTACACCTTC. The encoded protein is CASSSGTDNYGYTF.

The chain is built from TRBV19 and TRBJ2-2, with TRBD2 matching over 8 bases. Germline values: CDR1 LNHDA, CDR2 SQIVND (reference sequence). The CDR3 runs 14 residues. The V segment lost 7 bases and the J segment 5 bases; nucleotides outside the gene matches: 6. The chain's CDR3 is CASKGTSDTGELFF. The CDR3 nucleotides are TGTGCCAGTAAGGGGACTAGTGATACCGGGGAGCTGTTTTTT.

This chain connects TRBV27 to TRBJ2-7; D is possibly TRBD2 (5 bases). Trimming stripped 6 bases from V and 3 bases from J, with 15 bases between. The CDR3 runs 14 residues. Germline V lookup: CDR1 MNHEY, CDR2 SMNVEV (reference sequence). The CDR3 loop is CASSPFVGLYEQYF. CDR3 in DNA: TGTGCCAGCAGCCCCTTTGTTGGACTCTACGAGCAGTACTTC.

J is TRBJ2-1 and V is TRBV4-2; possibly TRBD1 for D (5 bases). This CDR3 is 13 amino acids long. Trimming pared 3 bases from V and 5 bases from J, leaving 8 bases between. CDR1 and CDR2 (germline): LGHNA, YNFKEQ. CDR3 sequence: CASSQGPNNEQFF. CDR3 bases: TGTGCCAGCAGCCAGGGGCCAAACAATGAGCAGTTCTTC.

In its sample, this clone was seen a few times. The chain joins TRBV7-8 to TRBJ1-1, with unresolved D. The CDR3 has 14 amino acids. Trimming took 4 bases from V and 0 from J, leaving 9 bases between them. CDR1 and CDR2 (germline): SGHVS, FQNEAQ. CDR3 in amino acids: CASSYGQLNTEAFF. The CDR3 coding sequence is TGTGCCAGCAGCTATGGCCAGTTGAACACTGAAGCTTTCTTT.

V and J are TRBV24-1 and TRBJ2-2, with D possibly matching TRBD1 (6 bases). Germline CDR1 is KGHDR and CDR2 is SFDVKD. The CDR3 has 16 residues. Trimming removed 3 bases from V and 5 bases from J, with 15 bases in between. CDR3 region: CATSDVRGLTTGELFF. CDR3 nucleotide sequence: TGTGCCACCAGTGATGTCAGGGGATTAACGACCGGGGAGCTGTTTTTT.

The gene calls are TRBV4-3 and TRBJ1-3, with D possibly TRBD1 on 5 matching bases. This CDR3 has 15 residues. Trimming stripped 0 bases from V and 0 bases from J, with 6 bases between. The germline V gene has CDR1 LGHNA and CDR2 YSLEER. CDR3 nucleotide sequence: TGCGCCAGCAGCCAAGATGACAGCTCTGGAAACACCATATATTTT. This encodes CASSQDDSSGNTIYF.

This sequence joins TRBV6-2 or TRBV6-3 and TRBJ2-7; 10 positions match TRBD1. The CDR3 is 14 residues long. V lost 4 bases and J lost 6; bases outside the gene matches: 6. CDR1 is MNHEY, CDR2 SVGEGT, per germline. DNA for the CDR3: TGTGCCAGCAGTTTAGAGACAGGGGGCGCCGAGCAGTACTTC. Amino acids: CASSLETGGAEQYF.

The table lists this clone with a few counts. The chain is built from TRBV11-2 and TRBJ2-3, with a possible D match to TRBD2 (5 bases). The CDR3 loop spans 12 amino acids. Trimming removed 5 bases at V and 3 bases at J, with 6 bases between. The germline gives CDR1 SGHAT, CDR2 FQNNGV. The CDR3 DNA is TGTGCCAGCAGCCCGGGGACAGATACGCAGTATTTT. This sequence encodes CASSPGTDTQYF.

This chain joins TRBV12-5 and TRBJ1-1, with 9 positions matching TRBD1. There are 14 residues in the CDR3. The junction had 3 bases not matched to a gene; V was cut back by 6 bases and J by 1 base. The germline gives CDR1 LGHNT, CDR2 FRNRAP. CDR3 in DNA: TGTGCTAGTGGGCTGGACAGGGGGAACACTGAAGCTTTCTTT. The encoded protein is CASGLDRGNTEAFF. The whole variable domain, remainder taken from reference TRBV12-5 and TRBJ1-1, is DARVTQTPRHKVTEMGQEVTMRCQPILGHNTVFWYRQTMMQGLELLAYFRNRAPLDDSGMPKDRFSAEMPDATLATLKIQPSEPRDSAVYFCASGLDRGNTEAFFGQGTRLTVV.

The chain employs TRBV6-5 and TRBJ1-1; no clear D. This CDR3 is 15 amino acids long. V was shortened by 5 bases and J by 5 bases, with 18 bases between the two germline ends. Germline loops: CDR1 MNHEY, CDR2 SVGAGI. CDR3: CASSPGPRIETEAFF. As DNA, the CDR3 is TGTGCCAGCAGTCCCGGTCCGAGGATTGAGACTGAAGCTTTCTTT.

The CDR3 sequence is CASSSGPLAGTQYF. For the CDR3, the DNA is TGTGCCAGCAGCTCCGGCCCACTAGCCGGTACGCAGTATTTT. The rearrangement joins TRBV7-2 to TRBJ2-3, with a tentative D call TRBD2 (6 bases). This CDR3 has 14 residues. The V end was cut by 4 bases, the J end by 8 bases, with 16 bases between. The germline gives CDR1 SGHTA, CDR2 FQGNSA.

This chain's CDR3 is CASSLAGSSSEAFF. The CDR3 nucleotides read TGTGCCAGCAGCTTGGCGGGAAGCTCGTCTGAAGCTTTCTTT. This rearrangement joins TRBV7-3 to TRBJ1-1; D is unclear. CDR1 is SGHTA and CDR2 is FQGTGA in the germline V gene. With 3 bases removed from V and 6 bases from J, the gap between germline ends came to 14 bases. The CDR3 has 14 amino acids. Filled out from reference TRBV7-3 and TRBJ1-1, the complete variable domain reads GAGVSQTPSNKVTEKGKYVELRCDPISGHTALYWYRQSLGQGPEFLIYFQGTGAADDSGLPNDRFFAVRPEGSVSTLKIQRTERGDSAVYLCASSLAGSSSEAFFGQGTRLTVV.

CDR3 sequence reads: CASSPRQGATYSNQPQHF. Here the CDR3 DNA reads TGTGCCAGCAGTCCCCGACAGGGAGCAACTTATAGCAATCAGCCCCAGCATTTT. The rearrangement links TRBV6-6 to TRBJ1-5, with TRBD1 matching 7 bases. Per the germline V gene, CDR1 is MNHNY and CDR2 is SVGAGI (reference sequence). The ends lost 5 bases at V and 0 bases at J; junction bases unmatched: 13. The CDR3 is made up of 18 amino acids.

The rearrangement uses TRBV5-8 and TRBJ1-1, with D possibly matching TRBD1 (5 bases). Between the trimmed V and J ends, which lost 7 bases and 1 base, there was a span of 20 bases. The CDR3 runs 16 residues. Germline V gene lookup returns CDR1 SGHTS and CDR2 YDEGEE. The CDR3 DNA sequence: TGTGCCAGCCCTAGGAGGGACCCGCGAACGAACACTGAAGCTTTCTTT. Its translation: CASPRRDPRTNTEAFF.

The CDR3 nucleotides read TGTGCCAGCAGCCAAGGGGAGGCGCGGGACGATGAGCGGGAGACCCAGTACTTC. Translated: CASSQGEARDDERETQYF. The rearrangement links TRBV4-2 to TRBJ2-5; TRBD2 is a possible D gene (6 bases). The CDR3 has 18 residues. The germline V and J ends were trimmed by 1 base and 5 bases, with 23 bases remaining between them. CDR1 is LGHNA, CDR2 YNFKEQ, per germline.